This note documents a single T cell receptor (beta chain) sequence. What it binds is not known. The junction departs from the called germline gene at one end, perhaps through a read error. This sample is part of a study of blood T cells in healthy people across ages. General study results and limits: Changes seen in expanded clonotypes were possibly confounded by donor CMV status left unknown. Diversity of TCR beta per million T cells declined in a roughly linear way with age. Naive T cell percentage showed a strong correlation with TCR beta diversity.

Through a sample-barcoded 5' primer and a J-beta primer mix, a second PCR was run for about 7 to 12 cycles. MiXCR, run by TCRdb on the 5' RACE reads, gives a single entry per CDR3 protein. The table shows some 1.8 million distinct CDR3 sequences, with about two fifths occurring only once. The CDR3 covers 12 residues. The chain combines TRBV12-3 or TRBV12-4 with TRBJ2-1; 7 bases are shared with TRBD1. Sequencing used blood. The TCR sequence derives from a human donor in good health. The CDR3 DNA sequence: TGTGCCAGCAGACAGGGGTGGAATGGGCAGTTCTTC. Its translation: CASRQGWNGQFF.